The 19 T cell receptor beta chains given below trace back to one sample, sequenced in a study of spatial heterogeneity in lung cancer. TCRdb itself ran the 5' RACE reads through MiXCR, one entry per CDR3 protein. This sample has approximately 1,600 distinct CDR3 sequences, with 5.3% found just once. Time point described: sample taken at primary tumor resection. Sequencing was performed on normal lung tissue next to the tumor, taken at surgery. Receptor source: a female donor with early-stage non-small cell lung cancer.

This clonotype came up many times. This chain joins TRBV20-1 and TRBJ2-2; 8 nucleotides match TRBD2. The V and J ends lost 3 bases and 5 bases, in that order; junction bases with no gene match: 11. The CDR3 length is 16 residues. Germline lookup yields CDR1 DFQATT and CDR2 SNEGSKA (reference sequence). CDR3 in amino acids: CSASTLAGGGTGELFF. CDR3 DNA: TGCAGTGCTAGTACCCTTGCGGGGGGTGGGACCGGGGAGCTGTTTTTT.

In this sample, this clonotype is large (0.1 to 1%). The gene calls are TRBV5-4 and TRBJ1-1; 7 positions agree with TRBD1. There are 14 residues in the CDR3. Germline CDR1 is SGHNT and CDR2 is YYREEE (reference sequence). Trimming cost V 4 bases and J 5 bases; bases outside gene matches: 8. CDR3 sequence: CASSPTGDGTEAFF. The CDR3 DNA follows: TGTGCCAGCAGCCCCACAGGGGATGGAACTGAAGCTTTCTTT.

This clonotype appeared many times. The gene calls are TRBV5-5 and TRBJ2-3; no clear D gene. CDR3 length: 18 residues. The germline V gene has CDR1 SGHKS and CDR2 YYEKEE (reference sequence). Trimming shortened V by 2 bases and J by 3 bases, and 22 bases separated the two germline ends. CDR3: CASSLIPRPHSLTDTQYF. The CDR3, as DNA: TGTGCCAGCAGCTTAATCCCCCGGCCACACAGCCTTACAGATACGCAGTATTTT. Looking up the rest from reference TRBV5-5 and TRBJ2-3 gives the full variable domain: DAGVTQSPTHLIKTRGQQVTLRCSPISGHKSVSWYQQVLGQGPQFIFQYYEKEERGRGNFPDRFSARQFPNYSSELNVNALLLGDSALYLCASSLIPRPHSLTDTQYFGPGTRLTVL.

This clonotype was picked up many times. The rearrangement uses TRBV29-1 and TRBJ2-7; 11 nucleotides match TRBD1. The CDR3 runs 13 residues. From germline, CDR1 is SQVTM and CDR2 ANQGSEA. V lost 6 bases, J lost 11 bases, and 12 bases stayed unmatched. CDR3 nucleotide sequence: TGCAGCGTATCCGGGACAGGGGGAAGTACGAAGTACTTC. It yields the protein CSVSGTGGSTKYF.

This clonotype counts as large. V is TRBV10-3 and J is TRBJ2-7, with 10 bases matching TRBD2. The germline V gene has CDR1 ENHRY and CDR2 SYGVKD. The trim removed 6 bases at V and 2 bases at J, leaving 4 bases unmatched. CDR3 length equals 14 residues. The DNA of the CDR3 is TGTGCCATCAGGTCTAGCGGGGGAACCTACGAGCAGTACTTC. Protein sequence: CAIRSSGGTYEQYF.

This clonotype counts as medium-sized. The rearrangement joins TRBV12-3 or TRBV12-4 to TRBJ2-3, with 15 bases lining up with TRBD2. The J segment lost 2 bases and the V segment lost 6 bases, leaving 6 bases of the junction unmatched. CDR3 length: 17 amino acids. The CDR3 bases are TGTGCCAGCAGCTCGGGACTAGCGGGGGGATTCACAGATACGCAGTATTTT. This translates into CASSSGLAGGFTDTQYF.

By proportion, this clonotype is medium-sized. The chain combines TRBV7-2 with TRBJ1-1; no definite D call. V lost 1 base, J lost 4 bases, and 7 bases lay in between. Germline V gene lookup returns CDR1 SGHTA and CDR2 FQGNSA. This CDR3 has 13 residues. This CDR3 is CASSLEPVTEAFF. In DNA form, the CDR3 reads TGTGCCAGCAGCTTAGAACCGGTCACTGAAGCTTTCTTT.

This clonotype was observed many times. This chain uses TRBV7-2 with TRBJ1-4, with a possible D match to TRBD1 (6 bases). This CDR3 contains 15 residues. Germline V CDR1 and CDR2: SGHTA, FQGNSA. V shed 5 bases and J shed 10 bases, with 20 bases lying between them. DNA of the CDR3: TGTGCCAGCAGCCCAAGTGCTGGGGGGCGCGGAAAACTGTTTTTT. Its translation is CASSPSAGGRGKLFF.

V gene TRBV7-6 combines with J gene TRBJ2-7; D call uncertain. Germline loops: CDR1 SGHVS, CDR2 FNYEAQ. This CDR3 is 15 amino acids long. Trimming stripped 6 bases from V and 0 bases from J, with 15 bases between. The CDR3: CASSPEVYDSYEQYF. The CDR3 nucleotides read TGTGCCAGCAGTCCAGAAGTATACGACTCCTACGAGCAGTACTTC. The complete variable domain, with remaining parts taken from reference TRBV7-6 and TRBJ2-7, reads GAGVSQSPRYKVTKRGQDVALRCDPISGHVSLYWYRQALGQGPEFLTYFNYEAQQDKSGLPNDRFSAERPEGSISTLTIQRTEQRDSAMYRCASSPEVYDSYEQYFGPGTRLTVT.

Judged by abundance, this clonotype is medium-sized. The chain combines TRBV5-8 with TRBJ1-2, with 7 bases that match TRBD1. Germline V gives CDR1 SGHTS, CDR2 YDEGEE. V was clipped by 1 base and J by 6 bases; unmatched bases: 33. The CDR3 is 23 residues long. CDR3 coding DNA: TGTGCCAGCAGCTTGCCTCACATCGTCAAGACGGGTTGGAAACGACAGGGCGGAGATGGCTACACCTTC. Translation: CASSLPHIVKTGWKRQGGDGYTF.

This clonotype is labeled as large (0.1 to 1%). The chain carries TRBV5-4 and TRBJ1-2; 7 bases fit TRBD1. The CDR3 has 15 amino acids. V lost 4 bases, J lost 1 base, and 7 bases stayed unmatched. Looked up from germline, CDR1 is SGHNT and CDR2 is YYREEE (reference sequence). CDR3 sequence (DNA): TGTGCCAGCAGCCCGACGGGACAGAGTAACTATGGCTACACCTTC. Protein sequence: CASSPTGQSNYGYTF.

This clonotype was recorded at least ten times. The chain combines TRBV12-3 or TRBV12-4 with TRBJ1-2; 8 nucleotides agree with TRBD1. The CDR3 extends over 14 amino acids. Unmatched junction bases numbered 9, after V lost 6 bases and J lost 6 bases. The CDR3: CASSQRQGTDGYTF. The CDR3 bases are TGTGCCAGCAGCCAAAGACAGGGGACGGATGGCTACACCTTC.

In its sample, this clonotype ranks as medium-sized. This chain links TRBV3-1 with TRBJ2-7; D not certain. With 3 bases removed from V and 1 base from J, the gap between germline ends came to 1 base. The CDR3 is made up of 11 amino acids. From germline, CDR1 is LGHDT and CDR2 YNNKEL (reference sequence). CDR3 sequence (DNA): TGTGCCAGCAGCCAGTCCTACGAGCAGTACTTC. It encodes CASSQSYEQYF.

This clonotype is judged medium-sized. The chain couples TRBV20-1 to TRBJ2-3, with 10 bases aligning to TRBD2. Germline assignment: CDR1 DFQATT and CDR2 SNEGSKA (reference sequence). The CDR3 is 15 residues long. Losses at the gene ends were 1 base for V and 2 bases for J; bases not matched to a gene: 3. The CDR3 protein is CSARGLAGATDTQYF. The CDR3 DNA reads as TGCAGTGCTAGAGGCCTAGCGGGGGCCACAGATACGCAGTATTTT.

This clonotype is deemed medium-sized. V usage is TRBV20-1 and J usage is TRBJ1-2; D gene uncertain. The ends were cut back, 3 bases at V and 5 bases at J, with 13 bases in the middle. Germline assignment: CDR1 DFQATT and CDR2 SNEGSKA (reference sequence). The CDR3 runs to 13 residues. The CDR3 loop reads CSAREVHSYGYTF. The CDR3 bases are TGCAGTGCTAGGGAGGTACACTCTTATGGCTACACCTTC.

By share, this clonotype counts as medium-sized. The rearrangement uses TRBV7-8 and TRBJ2-4; no definite D call. CDR1 and CDR2 (germline): SGHVS, FQNEAQ. This CDR3 is 15 amino acids long. V was pared by 8 bases and J by 7 bases, with 21 bases between. The CDR3 DNA follows: TGTGCCAGCCACGAGGATTGGGGTCGGAAGAACATTCAGTACTTC. Residues: CASHEDWGRKNIQYF.

This clonotype was recorded many times. The chain couples TRBV2 to TRBJ2-7; the match to TRBD2 covers 8 bases. CDR3 length: 14 residues. CDR1 is SNHLY and CDR2 is FYNNEI in the germline V gene. Trimming took 4 bases from V and 3 from J; bases not matched to a gene: 5. DNA of the CDR3: TGTGCCAGCAGTGGTGCTAGCGGGTTCTACGAGCAGTACTTC. Protein: CASSGASGFYEQYF.

This clonotype counts as large. DNA for the CDR3: TGTGCCAGCAGTCCCAGTTGGGTTTATGGCTACACCTTC. Translated: CASSPSWVYGYTF. The V and J genes are TRBV28 and TRBJ1-2; D not certain. The V and J ends lost 5 bases and 5 bases respectively, with 12 bases between them. The CDR3 is made up of 13 amino acids. Per germline, CDR1 MDHEN and CDR2 SYDVKM.

By share, this clonotype counts as medium-sized. J is TRBJ2-5 and V is TRBV5-5; D is undetermined. Germline values: CDR1 SGHKS, CDR2 YYEKEE (reference sequence). The CDR3 spans 15 residues. Trimming took 0 bases from V and 1 from J, leaving 10 bases between them. The CDR3 nucleotides are TGTGCCAGCAGCTTGGCGGGCAGATCCCAAGAGACCCAGTACTTC. It specifies CASSLAGRSQETQYF. The variable domain in full, with the rest retrieved from reference TRBV5-5 and TRBJ2-5, is DAGVTQSPTHLIKTRGQQVTLRCSPISGHKSVSWYQQVLGQGPQFIFQYYEKEERGRGNFPDRFSARQFPNYSSELNVNALLLGDSALYLCASSLAGRSQETQYFGPGTRLLVL.